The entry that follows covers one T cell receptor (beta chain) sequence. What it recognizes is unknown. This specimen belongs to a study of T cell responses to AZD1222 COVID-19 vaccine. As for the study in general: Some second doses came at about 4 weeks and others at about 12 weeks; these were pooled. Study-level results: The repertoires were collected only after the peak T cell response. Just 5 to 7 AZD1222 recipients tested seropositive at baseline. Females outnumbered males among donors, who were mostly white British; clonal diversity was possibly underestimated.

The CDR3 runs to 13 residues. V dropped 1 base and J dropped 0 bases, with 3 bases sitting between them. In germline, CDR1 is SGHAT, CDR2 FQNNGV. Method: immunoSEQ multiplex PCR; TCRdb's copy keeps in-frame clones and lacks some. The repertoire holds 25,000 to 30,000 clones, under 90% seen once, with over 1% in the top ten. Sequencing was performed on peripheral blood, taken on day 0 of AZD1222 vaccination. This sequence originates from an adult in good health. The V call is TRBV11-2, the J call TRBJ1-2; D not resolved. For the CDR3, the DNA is TGTGCCAGCAGCTTAGGTGCTAACTATGGCTACACCTTC. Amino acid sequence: CASSLGANYGYTF.